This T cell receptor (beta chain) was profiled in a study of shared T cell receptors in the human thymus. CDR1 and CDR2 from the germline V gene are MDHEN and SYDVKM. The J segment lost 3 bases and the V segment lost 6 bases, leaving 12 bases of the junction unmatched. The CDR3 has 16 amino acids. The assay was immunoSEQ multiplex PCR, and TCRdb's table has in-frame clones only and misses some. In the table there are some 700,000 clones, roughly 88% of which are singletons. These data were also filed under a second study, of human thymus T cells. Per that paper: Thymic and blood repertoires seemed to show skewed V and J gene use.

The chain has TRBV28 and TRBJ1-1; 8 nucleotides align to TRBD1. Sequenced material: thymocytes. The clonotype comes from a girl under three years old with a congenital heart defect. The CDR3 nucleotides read TGTGCCAGCAGCTTACCCCTGGACAGGGAGGACACTGAAGCTTTCTTT. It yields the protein CASSLPLDREDTEAFF. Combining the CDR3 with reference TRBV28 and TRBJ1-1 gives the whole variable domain DVKVTQSSRYLVKRTGEKVFLECVQDMDHENMFWYRQDPGLGLRLIYFSYDVKMKEKGDIPEGYSVSREKKERFSLILESASTNQTSMYLCASSLPLDREDTEAFFGQGTRLTVV.